This T cell receptor (beta chain) originates from a study of blood T cell repertoires in COVID-19. For the study at large: Donors in the United States, Italy and Spain gave samples during acute or convalescent COVID-19. PBMCs, B-cell-depleted T cells, or T cells were the source of the cDNA or gDNA that made up the material.

In the source study's methods: Reference gene primer amplification yielded estimated nucleated cell counts. Sequenced by immunoSEQ multiplex PCR; TCRdb stores in-frame clones only, minus some. V, J and clone size are those of that table, while D and trimming were read from the DNA. The table has approximately 150,000 clones, roughly nine tenths seen once. Germline V lookup: CDR1 LGHNA, CDR2 YNFKEQ. This CDR3 is built from 16 residues. With 4 bases clipped from V and 0 bases from J, the junction kept 4 bases outside the gene matches. This clone was detected a few times. The chain joins TRBV4-2 to TRBJ2-1; 9 bases map to TRBD2. The clonotype originates from a woman aged 60-75 years with active COVID-19. Sequenced input: peripheral blood. The CDR3 protein is CASSRLAGSSYNEQFF. DNA for the CDR3: TGTGCCAGCAGCCGCCTAGCGGGGAGCTCCTACAATGAGCAGTTCTTC.